This T cell receptor (beta chain) is from a study of T cell responses to AZD1222 COVID-19 vaccine. The wider study: Second doses were pooled across both intervals (about 4 or about 12 weeks). Study conclusions and caveats: Spike-specific TCR breadth and depth both grew after two AZD1222 doses. Targeting of unmutated variant regions was reportedly seen in nearly half of spike-specific TCRs.

V was cut by 9 bases and J by 0 bases, with 11 bases left in between. CDR1 ENHRY and CDR2 SYGVKD come from the germline V gene. The CDR3 has 13 residues. Measured with immunoSEQ multiplex PCR; TCRdb has only the in-frame clones, and not every one. The sample lists more than 100,000 clones; 75% to 90% were seen once. Points on this clone: Its antigen is still unknown.

The specimen comprised peripheral blood, sampled on day 0 of AZD1222 vaccination. This sequence originates from an adult in good health. The chain joins TRBV10-3 to TRBJ1-1; D unclear. CDR3 in DNA: TGTGCCATGTGCATCGGTCTGAACACTGAAGCTTTCTTT. This encodes CAMCIGLNTEAFF.